A single T cell receptor beta chain is shown here with its context. This clone was observed once. No antigen is known for it. No per-base quality is available; no much larger clone lies one base away. Healthy HIV-negative adults with no recently reported acute infections or vaccinations were included as donors. Every donor was a Caucasian adult living in Nashville, Tennessee, USA. CD4+ T cells were enriched by magnetic negative selection, after which naive cells were positively selected on CD45RA and the negative fraction was taken as the memory subset. Blood was obtained by leukapheresis, after which PBMCs were separated by Ficoll-Histopaque density gradient centrifugation and cryopreserved in liquid nitrogen vapor phase. Purity and quantity of every magnetically sorted T cell population were checked by analytical flow cytometry. Genomic DNA was isolated from every sorted fraction and measured by UV absorbance on a Nanodrop 2000c.

This sample is part of a study of shared clonotypes between healthy human individuals (TCRdb year 2020). Notes on the research overall: The cohort included three men and a couple of women between 18 and 49 years of age. To increase sequencing depth and limit assay-specific biases, TCR repertoire library preparation and sequencing were carried out by different laboratories using diverse techniques. For each donor, CD4 naive and CD4 memory were each run on three plates, CD8 naive on two plates, and CD8 memory on one plate. Between about 0.8 and 9.5 billion PBMCs per donor were obtained by leukapheresis. To estimate repertoire size and how much clonotype sharing occurs between individuals, the study deeply sequenced the blood TCR repertoires of roughly 5 healthy adults.

Using the deep immunoSEQ assay, multiplex PCR amplified TCR CDR3 regions from genomic DNA. Genomic DNA extracted from each cell subset was distributed evenly over all wells of several immunoSEQ 96-well plates, and each plate served as one replicate. Each replicate PCR for sorted subsets received around 200 ng genomic DNA, equal to tens of thousands of T cell genomes. The purified libraries were quantified using a Qubit 3.0 fluorometer, sized with a Bioanalyzer 2100, and then quantified again using the KAPA Library Quantification kit. Every immunoSEQ 96-well plate was sequenced on a separate single-read 150-cycle Illumina NextSeq 550 flow cell. The study's own analysis went as follows. The immunoSEQ output contained only junctional sequences without quality scores, so filtering could not match that applied to full-length reads. Sequences were annotated with PyIR, a Python wrapper for IgBLAST v1.9, and V/J genes and CDR3 were assigned using IMGT germline references. Any read was removed if the V/J assignment was weak (E-value above 1e-6), the CDR3 was missing, or the read contained stop codons, out-of-frame junctions, or ambiguous translated residues. V3J clonotypes were defined as sequences sharing an identical inferred V gene, J gene, and CDR3 amino acid sequence. The percentage overlap between two repertoires was calculated by dividing the number of shared unique clonotypes by the size of the smaller repertoire. RTK rarefaction, the Chao1 estimator, and Recon v2.1 estimates of unobserved clonotypes were used to assess repertoire richness. Generation probabilities for all TCRbeta clonotypes obtained by the gDNA method from a handful of donors were computed using OLGA. TCRdb obtained this table from immuneACCESS and retained in-frame rearrangements with V and J assigned. These tables miss some clones; where compared with another copy, unresolved V genes account for less than half of the shortfall, and the remainder is unexplained. V, J and clone size are taken as reported in that table, and D and trimming were inferred from the DNA itself. In all, the sample holds fewer than 2.5 million clones, and 93% of those were seen once. Together, the top ten hold 0.36% of the sample.

Beyond this particular receptor, the publication reports: Even with the large sequencing depth, rarefaction of the sorted-subset datasets indicated that sequencing was incomplete. Naive subsets generally had larger estimated clonotype richness than memory subsets did. Higher generation probabilities were observed for clonotypes shared by all four sorted-subset donors than for non-shared clonotypes. Pairwise subsampling led to the expectation that sequencing depth would affect the degree of clonotype sharing among donors. The small number of donors limited the genetic and exposure-history diversity represented. Only blood was sampled, and tissue TCR repertoires likely differ from those in blood. Sharing across a handful of donors was observed for around 5% of naive CD4, about 3.2% of naive CD8, 2% to 2.5% of memory CD4, and approximately 0.41% of memory CD8 clonotypes.

V loses 6 bases, J loses 10 bases, and the germline ends lie 13 bases apart. According to the germline V gene (reference sequence), CDR1 reads LNHDA and CDR2 reads SQIVND. The CDR3 contains 12 residues, cysteine and phenylalanine counted. CDR3 DNA only is kept here, 36 bases in frame from base 1. The chain is made from TRBV19 and TRBJ1-5, with no confidently assigned D gene. The clonotype originates from a man between 18 and 35 years old in good health. Some clones in this sample may be carry-over from other donors' samples. The sequencing input was naive CD4+ T cells from PBMCs. The cell subset or site label, as the study defines it: CD45RA+ positively selected. The nucleotide sequence reads TGTGCCAGTAGGCCCTCGGGTCTCCCCCAGCATTTT. Its product reads: CASRPSGLPQHF.